This T cell receptor (beta chain) was identified in a study of T cells in tumors after PD-1 blockade. Study as a whole: Treatment was either pembrolizumab 200 mg every 3 weeks or cemiplimab 350 mg every 2 weeks.

Repertoires were generated with immunoSEQ multiplex PCR, while TCRdb's copy carries only in-frame clones and drops some. The sample yields around 13,000 clones, about 62% seen once. Site-matched primary tumor biopsies were taken before and after PD-1 blockade. With respect to this clone: Its antigen is still unknown. The junction and the germline gene differ at one end; a read error may be behind it. The identical CDR3 is also encoded by other nucleotide sequences in the sample.

Study-wide results and limits: Blood contained about 45% of the tumor's TCR clonotypes.

This CDR3 region has 11 residues. The V gene's germline CDR1 is LGHDT and CDR2 YNNKEL (reference sequence). This specimen was tumor tissue, taken before anti-PD-1 treatment. This TCR derives from a human donor with cutaneous squamous cell carcinoma. J is TRBJ1-3 and V is TRBV3-1 (or the pseudogene TRBV3-2); no firm D call. CDR3 loop: CASSQRDTIYF. CDR3 DNA sequence: TGTGCCAGTAGCCAGCGGGACACCATATATTTT.